A selection of T cell receptor beta chains follows, all from one sample in a study of T cell responses to AZD1222 COVID-19 vaccine. TCRdb's copy holds only in-frame clones and misses some; the assay was immunoSEQ multiplex PCR. The sample records 130,000 or so clones, 85% to 90% being singletons. Sequenced here: peripheral blood, sampled on day 0 of AZD1222 vaccination. All receptors derive from an adult in good health. Both conserved end residues are part of each CDR3. A D gene is named only where the DNA matches it firmly. Rows give clone size only sometimes, using once, few, many, or a class for an expanded clone.

D gene | J gene | V gene | clone size | CDR3 length | CDR3 DNA | CDR3 protein
- | TRBJ2-3 | TRBV9 | - | 12 | TGTGCCAGCAGCACCAACACAGATACGCAGTATTTT | CASSTNTDTQYF
- | TRBJ2-1 | TRBV12-2 | - | 17 | TGTGCAAGTCGCCCACGGGTTAGCGGGGACTCCTACAATGAGCAGTTCTTC | CASRPRVSGDSYNEQFF
TRBD1 | TRBJ1-4 | TRBV9 | once | 16 | TGTGCCAGCAGCCCCGGGACAGGCCCAACTAATGAAAAACTGTTTTTT | CASSPGTGPTNEKLFF
- | TRBJ2-7 | TRBV5-1 | - | 13 | TGCGCCAGCAGCCTCTCTTCGCCCGAGGAGCAGTACTTC | CASSLSSPEEQYF
TRBD2 | TRBJ2-2 | TRBV9 | - | 16 | TGTGCCAGCAGCGCAGAAGCGGGAGAGGGGACCGGGGAGCTGTTTTTT | CASSAEAGEGTGELFF
- | TRBJ1-2 | TRBV7-9 | few | 15 | TGTGCCAGCAGCTTGGAAGGCAGGGGAATGATTGGCTACACCTTC | CASSLEGRGMIGYTF
- | TRBJ2-3 | TRBV27 | - | 14 | TGTGCCAGCAGTTTCGGACAGCACACAGATACGCAGTATTTT | CASSFGQHTDTQYF
- | TRBJ2-2 | TRBV6-5 | - | 15 | TGTGCCAGCAGAAGGACAGCCCTAAACACCGGGGAGCTGTTTTTT | CASRRTALNTGELFF
- | TRBJ1-5 | TRBV6-5 | - | 14 | TGTGCCAGCAGTTACCAGAATAGCAATCAGCCCCAGCATTTT | CASSYQNSNQPQHF
- | TRBJ1-5 | TRBV2 | - | 11 | TGTGCCAGCAGTGAAAGCCAGCCCCAGCATTTT | CASSESQPQHF
- | TRBJ2-2 | TRBV9 | - | 15 | TGTGCCAGCAGCCCCCTCCCCCAAGTCACCGGGGAGCTGTTTTTT | CASSPLPQVTGELFF
- | TRBJ1-5 | TRBV27 | - | 16 | TGTGCCAGCAGTGGGCGTGGCGGACGTGGCAATCAGCCCCAGCATTTT | CASSGRGGRGNQPQHF
TRBD1 | TRBJ1-1 | TRBV6-5 | - | 14 | TGTGCCAGCAGGACAGGGGGGACTTTTCCTGAAGCTTTCTTT | CASRTGGTFPEAFF
- | TRBJ2-7 | TRBV10-2 | - | 13 | TGCGCCAGCAGTCCTGGGATGGGATACGAGCAGTACTTC | CASSPGMGYEQYF
- | TRBJ2-3 | TRBV5-1 | once | 16 | TGCGCCAGCAGCTCCCCCCAGCGGGCGGTAGTAGATACGCAGTATTTT | CASSSPQRAVVDTQYF
- | TRBJ1-6 | TRBV23-1 | - | 16 | TGCGCCAGCAGTCAATCGAGTCCAGGGTGGGATTCACCCCTCCACTTT | CASSQSSPGWDSPLHF
TRBD2 | TRBJ2-1 | TRBV10-3 | - | 14 | TGTGTCATCAGGGAGGGACTAGCGCCGAATGAGCAGTTCTTC | CVIREGLAPNEQFF
- | TRBJ1-3 | TRBV6-4 | - | 15 | TGTGCCAGGATACAATCGACAGGACGGGGGAACACCATATATTTT | CARIQSTGRGNTIYF